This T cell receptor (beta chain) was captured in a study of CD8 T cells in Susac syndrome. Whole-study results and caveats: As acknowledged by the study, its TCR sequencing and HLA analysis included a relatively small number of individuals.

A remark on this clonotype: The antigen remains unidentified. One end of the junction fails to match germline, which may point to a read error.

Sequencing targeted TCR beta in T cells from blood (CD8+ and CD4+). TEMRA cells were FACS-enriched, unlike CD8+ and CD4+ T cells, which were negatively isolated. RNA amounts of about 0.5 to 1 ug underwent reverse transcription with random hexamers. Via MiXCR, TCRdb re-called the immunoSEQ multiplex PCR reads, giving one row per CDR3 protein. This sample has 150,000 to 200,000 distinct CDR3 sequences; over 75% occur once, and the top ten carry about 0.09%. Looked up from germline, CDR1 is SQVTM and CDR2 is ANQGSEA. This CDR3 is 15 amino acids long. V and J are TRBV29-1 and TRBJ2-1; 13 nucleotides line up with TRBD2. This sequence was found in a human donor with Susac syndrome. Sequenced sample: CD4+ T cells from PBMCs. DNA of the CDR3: TGCAGCGTGGAAGGACTAGCGGGAGTATACAATGAGCAGTTCTTC. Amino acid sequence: CSVEGLAGVYNEQFF.